This entry lists 29 T cell receptor beta chains sequenced from one sample in a study of cytotoxic CD8 clonotypes in ibrutinib-treated CLL. Using immunoSEQ multiplex PCR, the repertoire was profiled, and TCRdb retains in-frame clones only, with some absent. This table holds some 200,000 clones, about four fifths found once. The sample here was PBMCs, taken after 12 months of ibrutinib treatment. Every receptor here comes from a human donor with chronic lymphocytic leukemia.

This sequence joins TRBV28 and TRBJ2-7, with unresolved D. Germline CDR1 MDHEN, CDR2 SYDVKM. This CDR3 region has 14 residues. Between the trimmed V and J ends, which lost 6 bases and 5 bases, there was a span of 17 bases. The chain's CDR3 is CASSRAAGRNEQYF. The CDR3 DNA follows: TGTGCCAGCAGCCGGGCGGCAGGTCGCAACGAGCAGTACTTC.

This chain's CDR3 is CASSSGDRVGGYTF. In DNA form, the CDR3 reads TGTGCCAGCAGCTCCGGGGACAGGGTGGGTGGCTACACCTTC. This rearrangement joins TRBV7-8 to TRBJ1-2; 9 positions match TRBD1. This CDR3 is 14 amino acids long. Per the germline V gene, CDR1 is SGHVS and CDR2 is FQNEAQ. With V trimmed by 4 bases and J by 7 bases, 7 bases remained unmatched.

This clone was observed once. The chain combines TRBV5-4 with TRBJ2-3; TRBD2 is a possible D gene (6 bases). This CDR3 contains 14 residues. Germline V gene lookup returns CDR1 SGHNT and CDR2 YYREEE (reference sequence). The germline V and J ends were trimmed by 4 bases and 3 bases, with 12 bases remaining between them. The CDR3 DNA is TGTGCCAGCAGCCCCGGACTAATTACAGATACGCAGTATTTT. Encoded protein: CASSPGLITDTQYF.

This chain links TRBV9 with TRBJ2-3, with TRBD2 identical over 8 bases. The CDR3 covers 16 residues. From germline, CDR1 is SGDLS and CDR2 YYNGEE. V lost 2 bases and J lost 5; bases outside the gene matches: 10. The CDR3: CASSVSPGRAIDTQYF. The CDR3 nucleotides are TGTGCCAGCAGCGTGTCCCCCGGGAGGGCCATAGATACGCAGTATTTT.

This clone was seen a single time. The V and J genes are TRBV7-9 and TRBJ1-2; weak D call: TRBD1 (5 bases). The length of the CDR3 is 17 residues. The germline V and J ends were trimmed by 4 bases and 2 bases, with 20 bases remaining between them. Germline loops: CDR1 SEHNR, CDR2 FQNEAQ (reference sequence). The CDR3 region is CASSSSSLSRANYGYTF. CDR3 nucleotides: TGTGCCAGCAGCTCCTCTAGTTTGTCCAGGGCCAACTATGGCTACACCTTC.

The chain recombines TRBV28 with TRBJ1-2, with TRBD1 matching 12 bases. Germline V CDR1 and CDR2: MDHEN, SYDVKM. The length of the CDR3 is 13 residues. Trimming at V came to 6 bases and at J to 6 bases, leaving 2 bases not matched to a gene. CDR3 sequence: CASRGQGADGYTF. CDR3 coding DNA: TGTGCCAGCAGGGGACAGGGGGCGGATGGCTACACCTTC.

V and J are TRBV9 and TRBJ2-5; D not certain. The germline V gene encodes CDR1 SGDLS and CDR2 YYNGEE. The CDR3 has 13 residues. The V end was cut by 4 bases, the J end by 5 bases, with 12 bases between. The DNA of the CDR3 is TGTGCCAGCAGCAGACGTCCCGGGGAGACCCAGTACTTC. This gives the protein CASSRRPGETQYF.

The CDR3 reads CASSVRGAGTMNEQFF. For the CDR3, the DNA is TGTGCCAGCAGCGTACGGGGGGCCGGGACTATGAATGAGCAGTTCTTC. The V gene is TRBV9, the J gene TRBJ2-1; possibly TRBD2 for D (7 bases). V dropped 1 base and J dropped 7 bases, with 18 bases sitting between them. The CDR3 runs 16 residues. The germline CDR1 and CDR2 sequences are SGDLS and YYNGEE. The entire variable domain, with the rest obtained from reference TRBV9 and TRBJ2-1, is as follows: DSGVTQTPKHLITATGQRVTLRCSPRSGDLSVYWYQQSLDQGLQFLIQYYNGEERAKGNILERFSAQQFPDLHSELNLSSLELGDSALYFCASSVRGAGTMNEQFFGPGTRLTVL.

The sample holds a few counts of this clone. The chain employs TRBV7-9 and TRBJ1-4; D gene unclear. Germline CDR1 SEHNR, CDR2 FQNEAQ (reference sequence). Trimming took 1 base from V and 8 from J, leaving 5 bases between them. The CDR3 loop spans 12 amino acids. The CDR3 coding sequence is TGTGCCAGCAGCTTAGAGCGAGAAAAACTGTTTTTT. It yields the protein CASSLEREKLFF.

This clone was seen only a few times. The chain combines TRBV28 with TRBJ1-4; no firm D call. V shed 6 bases and J shed 7 bases, with 9 bases lying between them. The CDR3 is 12 residues long. Germline V CDR1 and CDR2: MDHEN, SYDVKM. The CDR3 nucleotides are TGTGCCAGCAGCCAGCAAAGTGAAAAACTGTTTTTT. It is translated as CASSQQSEKLFF.

The J gene is TRBJ1-2, the V gene TRBV2; 7 bases are shared with TRBD1. Looked up from germline, CDR1 is SNHLY and CDR2 is FYNNEI. This CDR3 region has 14 residues. V lost 6 bases, J lost 3 bases, and 7 bases stayed unmatched. CDR3 bases: TGTGCCAGCAGCAGGCGCCAGGGGGACTATGGCTACACCTTC. It encodes CASSRRQGDYGYTF. Full variable domain (rest looked up from reference TRBV2 and TRBJ1-2): EPEVTQTPSHQVTQMGQEVILRCVPISNHLYFYWYRQILGQKVEFLVSFYNNEISEKSEIFDDQFSVERPDGSNFTLKIRSTKLEDSAMYFCASSRRQGDYGYTFGSGTRLTVV.

At least ten counts were recorded for this clone. This rearrangement joins TRBV7-8 to TRBJ1-1; D call uncertain. Trimming shortened V by 2 bases and J by 6 bases, and 16 bases separated the two germline ends. This CDR3 region has 15 residues. CDR1 and CDR2 from the germline V gene are SGHVS and FQNEAQ. The CDR3 reads CASSLQRGGRPEAFF. As DNA, the CDR3 is TGTGCCAGCAGCTTACAACGGGGTGGTCGCCCTGAAGCTTTCTTT.

J is TRBJ2-5 and V is TRBV9, with D perhaps being TRBD1 or TRBD2 (5 bases each). The germline V and J ends were trimmed by 3 bases and 0 bases, with 9 bases remaining between them. The CDR3 totals 14 residues. Looked up from germline, CDR1 is SGDLS and CDR2 is YYNGEE. The CDR3 DNA reads TGTGCCAGCAGCGCCGGGACGTACCAAGAGACCCAGTACTTC. It codes for CASSAGTYQETQYF.

J is TRBJ2-7 and V is TRBV18, with D perhaps TRBD1 (6 bases). This CDR3 region has 11 residues. V lost 8 bases and J lost 5, with 10 bases in between. Germline CDR1 and CDR2: KGHSH and LQKENI. As DNA, the CDR3 is TGTGCCAGCCAGGGGAGCGACGAGCAGTACTTC. Protein: CASQGSDEQYF.

Comment on this clone: A much larger clone lies a single base off, so this may be a read error. CDR3 coding DNA: TGTGCCAGCAGCTTAGCCGGGGCGAACACTGAAGCTTTCTTT. Protein product: CASSLAGANTEAFF. The genes are TRBV7-9 and TRBJ1-1, with D possibly TRBD1 on 5 matching bases. Trimming shortened V by 0 bases and J by 1 base, and 6 bases separated the two germline ends. CDR3 size: 14 residues. Per germline, CDR1 SEHNR and CDR2 FQNEAQ (reference sequence).

The CDR3 sequence is CASSLWSSETQYF. The CDR3, as DNA: TGCGCCAGCAGCTTGTGGTCGTCGGAGACCCAGTACTTC. The chain recombines TRBV5-1 with TRBJ2-5, with unresolved D. V shed 1 base and J shed 5 bases, with 9 bases lying between them. The CDR3 length is 13 residues. Germline lookup yields CDR1 SGHRS and CDR2 YFSETQ.

The chain uses TRBV19 and TRBJ1-2; D gene ambiguous. Germline values: CDR1 LNHDA, CDR2 SQIVND (reference sequence). The V end was cut by 4 bases, the J end by 8 bases, with 11 bases between. This CDR3 region has 12 residues. In nucleotides, the CDR3 is TGTGCCAGTAGTAACGGAGATCGGGGCTACACCTTC. Translating it yields CASSNGDRGYTF.

This clone has only a few counts. This chain links TRBV10-2 with TRBJ2-1; no clear D gene. Germline V gene data show CDR1 as WSHSY and CDR2 as SAAADI. Deletions cut 6 bases from V and 3 bases from J, with 6 bases between. The CDR3 spans 12 residues. CDR3 sequence: CASSARYNEQFF. The CDR3 DNA reads as TGCGCCAGCAGCGCGCGCTACAATGAGCAGTTCTTC.

This clone appeared once. V usage is TRBV2 and J usage is TRBJ2-5, with unresolved D. Germline-derived CDR1 and CDR2 are SNHLY and FYNNEI. The CDR3 is 12 amino acids. Trimming removed 6 bases from V and 4 bases from J, with 9 bases in between. CDR3 protein: CASSYEGETQYF. The DNA for the CDR3 is TGTGCCAGCAGCTACGAAGGAGAGACCCAGTACTTC.

This clone was found a few times. V usage is TRBV6-6 and J usage is TRBJ2-2; D ambiguous. Germline CDR1 MNHNY, CDR2 SVGAGI (reference sequence). Trimming cost V 2 bases and J 3 bases, with 10 bases left between them. The CDR3 extends over 15 amino acids. The CDR3 DNA follows: TGTGCCAGCAGTTACGTCCAGGTGGACACCGGGGAGCTGTTTTTT. Translation gives CASSYVQVDTGELFF.

The chain combines TRBV2 with TRBJ2-7; D is possibly TRBD2 (5 bases). This CDR3 region has 12 residues. Trimming shortened V by 8 bases and J by 7 bases, and 15 bases separated the two germline ends. Germline V gives CDR1 SNHLY, CDR2 FYNNEI. CDR3 protein: CASGLVPGEQYF. The CDR3 DNA reads as TGTGCCAGCGGACTCGTGCCGGGAGAGCAGTACTTC.

In this sample, this clone turned up a few times. This chain links TRBV25-1 with TRBJ2-5; the D is unclear. CDR3 length equals 18 residues. Germline assignment: CDR1 MGHDK and CDR2 SYGVNS. The germline V and J ends were trimmed by 5 bases and 3 bases, with 25 bases remaining between them. The CDR3 loop is CASSLSDIKYPGEETQYF. The CDR3 DNA sequence: TGTGCCAGCAGTTTAAGCGACATAAAGTATCCTGGGGAAGAGACCCAGTACTTC.

This chain connects TRBV5-6 to TRBJ1-1; possibly TRBD1 for D (5 bases). V lost 4 bases and J lost 0, with 16 bases in between. The CDR3 extends over 16 amino acids. The germline gives CDR1 SGHDT, CDR2 YYEEEE. CDR3 residues: CASSRERGVMNTEAFF. The CDR3 region has the DNA TGTGCCAGCAGCAGGGAGCGAGGGGTCATGAACACTGAAGCTTTCTTT.

CDR3 nucleotides: TGTGCCAGCAGCTTGGGGAGAACGAGTGACGAGCAGTACTTC. Amino acids: CASSLGRTSDEQYF. The chain couples TRBV5-6 to TRBJ2-7, with D unresolved. V gave up 0 bases and J gave up 5 bases, with 12 bases separating them. The CDR3 is 14 amino acids. CDR1 and CDR2 (germline): SGHDT, YYEEEE. Complete variable domain (other parts from reference TRBV5-6 and TRBJ2-7): DAGVTQSPTHLIKTRGQQVTLRCSPKSGHDTVSWYQQALGQGPQFIFQYYEEEERQRGNFPDRFSGHQFPNYSSELNVNALLLGDSALYLCASSLGRTSDEQYFGPGTRLTVT.

About this clone: Within the sample, other DNA sequences also encode this same CDR3. This chain links TRBV7-9 with TRBJ2-7; perhaps TRBD1 as D (6 bases). This CDR3 region has 15 residues. Trimming cost V 4 bases and J 0 bases, with 13 bases left between them. CDR1 and CDR2 (germline): SEHNR, FQNEAQ (reference sequence). The CDR3: CASSSPGQSSYEQYF. The DNA for the CDR3 is TGTGCCAGCAGCTCGCCTGGACAGAGCTCCTACGAGCAGTACTTC.

The chain employs TRBV7-2 and TRBJ1-2; D uncertain. Germline V gene lookup returns CDR1 SGHTA and CDR2 FQGNSA. V lost 3 bases and J lost 0, with 5 bases in between. This CDR3 is 13 amino acids long. The CDR3 DNA follows: TGTGCCAGCAGCTTCCTAGCTAACTATGGCTACACCTTC. Its protein is CASSFLANYGYTF.

This clone showed up just a few times. The rearrangement joins TRBV5-1 to TRBJ1-1; tentative D call: TRBD1 (5 bases). The germline CDR1 and CDR2 sequences are SGHRS and YFSETQ. V was shortened by 6 bases and J by 4 bases, with 13 bases between the two germline ends. The length of the CDR3 is 13 residues. Here the CDR3 DNA reads TGCGCCAGCACCCCGTCGGGGGGCACTGAAGCTTTCTTT. Protein: CASTPSGGTEAFF.

Note on this clone: Different DNA sequences within this sample yield the same CDR3. J is TRBJ2-5 and V is TRBV28; TRBD2 matches 13 bases. The V segment lost 4 bases and the J segment 5 bases; nucleotides outside the gene matches: 4. CDR3 length: 15 residues. In germline, CDR1 is MDHEN, CDR2 SYDVKM. CDR3 protein: CASSSGTSGKETQYF. CDR3 DNA: TGTGCCAGCAGTTCCGGGACTAGCGGGAAGGAGACCCAGTACTTC.

Many counts were recorded for this clone. V is TRBV7-9 and J is TRBJ1-4; 7 nucleotides align to TRBD1. Germline CDR1 is SEHNR and CDR2 is FQNEAQ (reference sequence). V shed 5 bases, J shed 8 bases, and the junction held 11 bases outside the gene matches. The CDR3 is made up of 15 amino acids. CDR3 DNA sequence: TGTGCCAGCAGCCCTCACGGGCAGGGGGGAGAAAAACTGTTTTTT. Encoded protein: CASSPHGQGGEKLFF.